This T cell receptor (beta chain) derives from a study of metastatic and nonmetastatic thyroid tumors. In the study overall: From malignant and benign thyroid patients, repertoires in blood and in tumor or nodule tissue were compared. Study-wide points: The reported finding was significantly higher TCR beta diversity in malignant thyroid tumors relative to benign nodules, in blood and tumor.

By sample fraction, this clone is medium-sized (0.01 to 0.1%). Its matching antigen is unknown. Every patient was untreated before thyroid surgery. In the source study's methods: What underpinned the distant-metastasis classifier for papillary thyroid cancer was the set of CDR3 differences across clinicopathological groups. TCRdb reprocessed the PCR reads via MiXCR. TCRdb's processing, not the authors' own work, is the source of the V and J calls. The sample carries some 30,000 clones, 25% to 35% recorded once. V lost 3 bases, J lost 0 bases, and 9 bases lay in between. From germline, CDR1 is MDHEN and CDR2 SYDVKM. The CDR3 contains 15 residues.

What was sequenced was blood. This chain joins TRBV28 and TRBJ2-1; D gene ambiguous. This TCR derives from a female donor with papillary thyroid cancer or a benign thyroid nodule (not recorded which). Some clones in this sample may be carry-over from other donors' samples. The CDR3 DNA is TGTGCCAGCAGTTTTCTCCTAAGCTCCTACAATGAGCAGTTCTTC. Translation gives CASSFLLSSYNEQFF.